The subject of this entry is one T cell receptor (beta chain). What it binds is not known. These data are taken from a study of identical twins. Germline values: CDR1 MNHNY, CDR2 SVGAGI (reference sequence). The CDR3 is 16 amino acids. V shed 6 bases and J shed 0 bases, with 15 bases lying between them. Findings and caveats of the study: Cord blood beta clonotypes that were abundant carried fewer insertions, and memory repertoires showed no such trend.

Each CDR3 protein gets one entry after TCRdb re-called the 5' RACE reads with MiXCR. There are a few hundred thousand distinct CDR3 sequences in the sample; 9.6% occur only once, and more than 2.5% lies in the top ten. The same data also went into a second study, on yellow fever vaccine responses in identical twins.

This sequence joins TRBV6-6 and TRBJ2-1; no reliable D call. The sequenced sample consisted of PBMCs. This sequence was found in a young woman in good health. CDR3 sequence reads: CASSPLPGSSYNEQFF. As DNA, the CDR3 is TGTGCCAGCAGCCCCCTGCCGGGCAGCTCCTACAATGAGCAGTTCTTC.